A single sample gave rise to the 10 T cell receptor beta chains below, sequenced in a study of memory CD4+ T cells and cytomegalovirus serostatus. The sort gate was single viable CD3+CD4+CD8-CD45RO+ cells for memory CD4+ T cells. Measured with immunoSEQ multiplex PCR; TCRdb has only the in-frame clones, and not every one. This repertoire shows about 39,000 clones, over 65% found once; its top ten account for 0.78%. The sample consisted of memory CD4+ T cells from blood. These receptor sequences come from an adult in good health and CMV-seronegative.

This clone was recorded only once. The chain carries TRBV5-1 and TRBJ2-3; perhaps D is TRBD1 or TRBD2 (5 bases each). This CDR3 is 19 amino acids long. V was cut by 1 base and J by 1 base, with 22 bases left in between. The germline CDR1 and CDR2 sequences are SGHRS and YFSETQ. CDR3 nucleotides: TGCGCCAGCAGCTTGTCTCCCTTAGCGTTAGGGGCCGGCACAGATACGCAGTATTTT. Its translation: CASSLSPLALGAGTDTQYF.

The rearrangement joins TRBV7-2 to TRBJ1-1, with D perhaps TRBD1 (5 bases). Germline assignment: CDR1 SGHTA and CDR2 FQGNSA. The CDR3 contains 16 residues. Trimming pared 1 base from V and 4 bases from J, leaving 16 bases between. CDR3 DNA: TGTGCCAGCAGCTTAGTGGGAGGGGACTTGACCACTGAAGCTTTCTTT. Translation: CASSLVGGDLTTEAFF.

The rearrangement joins TRBV11-3 to TRBJ2-5; TRBD2 is a possible D gene (6 bases). V shed 2 bases and J shed 5 bases, with 12 bases lying between them. Germline CDR1 and CDR2: SGHNT and YENEEA. This CDR3 comprises 14 residues. The CDR3 nucleotides are TGTGCCAGCAGCTTACGGGGGAAGGAGGAGACCCAGTACTTC. Translation gives CASSLRGKEETQYF.

The chain has TRBV7-9 and TRBJ2-2; D not certain. Trimming removed 3 bases from V and 1 base from J, with 9 bases in between. This CDR3 comprises 15 residues. Germline values: CDR1 SEHNR, CDR2 FQNEAQ (reference sequence). CDR3 coding DNA: TGTGCCAGCAGCTTCGTTTTGGGGAACACCGGGGAGCTGTTTTTT. The encoded protein is CASSFVLGNTGELFF.

The chain has TRBV25-1 and TRBJ2-5; either TRBD1 or TRBD2 may supply D (5 bases each). The CDR3 loop spans 14 amino acids. V dropped 3 bases and J dropped 5 bases, with 13 bases sitting between them. The germline gives CDR1 MGHDK, CDR2 SYGVNS. The CDR3 DNA reads as TGTGCCAGCAGTGATGTCAGGGCGGGCGAGACCCAGTACTTC. It encodes CASSDVRAGETQYF.

This chain joins TRBV7-2 and TRBJ2-2; 9 bases line up with TRBD1. CDR1 is SGHTA and CDR2 is FQGNSA in the germline V gene. CDR3 length: 15 residues. V was clipped by 9 bases and J by 5 bases; unmatched bases: 10. The CDR3 DNA reads TGTGCCAGTATACAGGGGGCTCCTTGGACCGGGGAGCTGTTTTTT. Encoded protein: CASIQGAPWTGELFF.

By sample fraction, this clone is medium-sized (0.01 to 0.1%). CDR3 residues: CASSRRQEAIRHTEAFF. The CDR3 DNA is TGTGCCAGCAGTCGTCGACAGGAGGCGATAAGGCACACTGAAGCTTTCTTT. The chain uses TRBV27 and TRBJ1-1, with a weak D call TRBD1 (6 bases). In germline, CDR1 is MNHEY, CDR2 SMNVEV (reference sequence). The V and J ends lost 5 bases and 3 bases respectively, with 22 bases between them. The length of the CDR3 is 17 residues.

The rearrangement joins TRBV5-1 to TRBJ1-3; D is possibly TRBD1 (5 bases). V lost 7 bases to trimming and J lost 4 bases, with 9 bases between them. Germline V gene data show CDR1 as SGHRS and CDR2 as YFSETQ. The CDR3 consists of 12 residues. The CDR3: CASGAGGNTIYF. In nucleotides, the CDR3 is TGCGCCAGCGGGGCAGGCGGAAACACCATATATTTT.

This chain links TRBV4-1 with TRBJ1-2; no firm D call. Germline values: CDR1 MGHRA, CDR2 YSYEKL. V was cut by 4 bases and J by 6 bases, with 18 bases left in between. This CDR3 contains 15 residues. CDR3 nucleotide sequence: TGCGCCAGCAGCCGGACGAAGGACGGTGGGGATGGCTACACCTTC. It specifies CASSRTKDGGDGYTF.

The V call is TRBV18, the J call TRBJ2-2, with a weak D call TRBD1 (6 bases). Germline CDR1 is KGHSH and CDR2 is LQKENI. The ends were cut back, 4 bases at V and 1 base at J, with 13 bases in the middle. The length of the CDR3 is 16 residues. The DNA for the CDR3 is TGTGCCAGCTCACGGCGAGGGGGAATGAACACCGGGGAGCTGTTTTTT. This encodes CASSRRGGMNTGELFF.